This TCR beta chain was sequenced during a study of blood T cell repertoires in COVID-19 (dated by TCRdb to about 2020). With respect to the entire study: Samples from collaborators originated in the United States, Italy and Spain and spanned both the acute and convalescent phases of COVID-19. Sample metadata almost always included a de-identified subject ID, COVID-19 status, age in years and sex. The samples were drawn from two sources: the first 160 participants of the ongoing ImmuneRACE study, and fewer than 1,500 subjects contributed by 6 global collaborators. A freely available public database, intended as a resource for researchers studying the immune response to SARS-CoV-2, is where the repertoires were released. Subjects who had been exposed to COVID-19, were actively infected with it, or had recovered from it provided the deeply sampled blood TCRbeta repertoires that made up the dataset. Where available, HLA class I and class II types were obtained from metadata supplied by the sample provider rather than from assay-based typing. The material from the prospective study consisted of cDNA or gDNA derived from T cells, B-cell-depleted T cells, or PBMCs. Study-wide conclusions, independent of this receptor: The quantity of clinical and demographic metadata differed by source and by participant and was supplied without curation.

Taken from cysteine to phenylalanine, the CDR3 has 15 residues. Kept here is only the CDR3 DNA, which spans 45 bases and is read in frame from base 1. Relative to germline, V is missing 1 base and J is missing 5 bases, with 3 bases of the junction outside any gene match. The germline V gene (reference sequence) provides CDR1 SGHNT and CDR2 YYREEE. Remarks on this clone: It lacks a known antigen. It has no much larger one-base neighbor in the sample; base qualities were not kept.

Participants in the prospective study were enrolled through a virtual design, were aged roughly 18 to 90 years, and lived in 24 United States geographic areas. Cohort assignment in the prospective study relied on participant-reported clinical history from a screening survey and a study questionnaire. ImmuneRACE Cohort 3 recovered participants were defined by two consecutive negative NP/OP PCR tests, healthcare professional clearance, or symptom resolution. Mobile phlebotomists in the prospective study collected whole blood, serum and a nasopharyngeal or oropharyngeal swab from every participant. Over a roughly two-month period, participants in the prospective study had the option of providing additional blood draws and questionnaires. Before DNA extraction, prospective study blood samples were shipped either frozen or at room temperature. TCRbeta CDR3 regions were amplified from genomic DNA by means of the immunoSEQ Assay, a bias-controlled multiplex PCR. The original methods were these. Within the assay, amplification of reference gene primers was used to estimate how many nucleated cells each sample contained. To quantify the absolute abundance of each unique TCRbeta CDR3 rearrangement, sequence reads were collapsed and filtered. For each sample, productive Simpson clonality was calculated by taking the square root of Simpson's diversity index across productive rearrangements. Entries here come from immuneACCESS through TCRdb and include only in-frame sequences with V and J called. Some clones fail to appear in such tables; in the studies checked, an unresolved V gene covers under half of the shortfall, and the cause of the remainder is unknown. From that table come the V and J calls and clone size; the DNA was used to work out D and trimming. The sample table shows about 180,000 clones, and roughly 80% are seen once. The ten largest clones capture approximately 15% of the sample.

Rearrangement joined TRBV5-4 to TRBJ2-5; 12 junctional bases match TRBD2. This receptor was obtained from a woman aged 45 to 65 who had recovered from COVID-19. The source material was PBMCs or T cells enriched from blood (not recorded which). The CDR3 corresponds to CASSLSLAGGETQYF. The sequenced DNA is TGTGCCAGCAGCTTGAGCCTAGCGGGAGGGGAGACCCAGTACTTC.